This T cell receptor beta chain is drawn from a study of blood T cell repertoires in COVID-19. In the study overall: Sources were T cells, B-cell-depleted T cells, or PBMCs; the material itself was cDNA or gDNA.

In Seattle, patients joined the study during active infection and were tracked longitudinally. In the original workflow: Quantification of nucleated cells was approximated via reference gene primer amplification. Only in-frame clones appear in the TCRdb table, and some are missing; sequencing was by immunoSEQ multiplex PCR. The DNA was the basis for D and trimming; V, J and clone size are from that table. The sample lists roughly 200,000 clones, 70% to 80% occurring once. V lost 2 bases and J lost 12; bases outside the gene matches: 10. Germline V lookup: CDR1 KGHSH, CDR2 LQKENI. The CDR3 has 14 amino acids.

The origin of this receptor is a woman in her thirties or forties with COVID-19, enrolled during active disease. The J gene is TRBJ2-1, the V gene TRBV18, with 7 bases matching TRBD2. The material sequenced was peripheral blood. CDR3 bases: TGTGCCAGCTCACCATCAACGGGAGGAGAATGGCAGTTCTTC. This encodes CASSPSTGGEWQFF.